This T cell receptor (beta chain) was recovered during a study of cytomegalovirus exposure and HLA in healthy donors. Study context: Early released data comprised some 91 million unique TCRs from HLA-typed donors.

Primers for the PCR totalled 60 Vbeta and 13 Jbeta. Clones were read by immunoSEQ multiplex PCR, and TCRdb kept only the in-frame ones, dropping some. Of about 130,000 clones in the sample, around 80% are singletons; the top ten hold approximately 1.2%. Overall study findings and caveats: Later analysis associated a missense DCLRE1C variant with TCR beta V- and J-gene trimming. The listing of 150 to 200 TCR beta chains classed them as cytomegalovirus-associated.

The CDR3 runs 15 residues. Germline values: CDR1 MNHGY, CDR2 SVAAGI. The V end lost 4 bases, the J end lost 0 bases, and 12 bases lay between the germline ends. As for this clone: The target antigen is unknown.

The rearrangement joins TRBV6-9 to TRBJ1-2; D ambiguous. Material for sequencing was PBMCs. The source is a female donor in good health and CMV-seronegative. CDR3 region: CASSWPWPTNYGYTF. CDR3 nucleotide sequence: TGTGCCAGCAGTTGGCCGTGGCCGACTAACTATGGCTACACCTTC.